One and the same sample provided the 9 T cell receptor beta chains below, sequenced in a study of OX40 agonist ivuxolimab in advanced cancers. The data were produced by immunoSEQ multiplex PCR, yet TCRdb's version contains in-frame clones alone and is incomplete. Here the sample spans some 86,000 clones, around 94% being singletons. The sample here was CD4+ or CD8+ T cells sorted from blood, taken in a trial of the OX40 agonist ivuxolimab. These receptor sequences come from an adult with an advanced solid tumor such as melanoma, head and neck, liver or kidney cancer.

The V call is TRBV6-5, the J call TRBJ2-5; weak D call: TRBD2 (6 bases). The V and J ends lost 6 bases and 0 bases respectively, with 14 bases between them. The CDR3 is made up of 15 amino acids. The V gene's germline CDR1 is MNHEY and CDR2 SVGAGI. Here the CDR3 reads CASSESGSHQETQYF. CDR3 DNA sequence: TGTGCCAGCAGCGAAAGCGGGTCCCACCAAGAGACCCAGTACTTC.

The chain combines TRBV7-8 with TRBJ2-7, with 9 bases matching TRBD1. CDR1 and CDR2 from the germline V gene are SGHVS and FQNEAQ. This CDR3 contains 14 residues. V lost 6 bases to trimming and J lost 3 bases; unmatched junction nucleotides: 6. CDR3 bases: TGTGCCAGCAGACGGACAGGGGAACACTACGAGCAGTACTTC. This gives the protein CASRRTGEHYEQYF.

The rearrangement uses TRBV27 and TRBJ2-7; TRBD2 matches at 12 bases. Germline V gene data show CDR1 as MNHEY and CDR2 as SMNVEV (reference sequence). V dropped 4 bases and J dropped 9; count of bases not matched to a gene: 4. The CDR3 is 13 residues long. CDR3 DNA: TGTGCCAGCAGTTGGACTAGCGGGAACGGGCAGTACTTC. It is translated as CASSWTSGNGQYF.

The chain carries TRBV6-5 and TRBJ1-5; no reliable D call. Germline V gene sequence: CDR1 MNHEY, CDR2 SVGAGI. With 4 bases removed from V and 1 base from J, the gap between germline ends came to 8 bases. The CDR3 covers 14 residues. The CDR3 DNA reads TGTGCCAGCAGTTCCCAAGTCAGCAATCAGCCCCAGCATTTT. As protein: CASSSQVSNQPQHF.

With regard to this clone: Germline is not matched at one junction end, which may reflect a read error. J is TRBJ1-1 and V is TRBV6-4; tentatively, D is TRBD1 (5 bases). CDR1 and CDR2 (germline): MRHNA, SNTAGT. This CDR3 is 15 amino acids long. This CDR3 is CASSHSGGLNTEAFF. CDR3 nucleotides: TGTGCCAGCAGTCACTCGGGGGGTTTGAACACTGAAGCTTTCTTT.

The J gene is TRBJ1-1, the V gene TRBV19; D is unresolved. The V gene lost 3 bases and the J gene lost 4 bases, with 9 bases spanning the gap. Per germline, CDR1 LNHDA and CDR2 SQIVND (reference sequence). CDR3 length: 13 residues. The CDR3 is CASSMRTITEAFF. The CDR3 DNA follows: TGTGCCAGTAGTATGAGGACCATCACTGAAGCTTTCTTT.

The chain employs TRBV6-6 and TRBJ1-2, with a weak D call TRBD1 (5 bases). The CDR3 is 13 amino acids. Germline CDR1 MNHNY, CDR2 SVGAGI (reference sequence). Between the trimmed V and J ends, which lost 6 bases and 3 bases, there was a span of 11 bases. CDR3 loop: CASSQGVDYGYTF. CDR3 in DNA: TGTGCCAGCAGCCAAGGGGTGGACTATGGCTACACCTTC.

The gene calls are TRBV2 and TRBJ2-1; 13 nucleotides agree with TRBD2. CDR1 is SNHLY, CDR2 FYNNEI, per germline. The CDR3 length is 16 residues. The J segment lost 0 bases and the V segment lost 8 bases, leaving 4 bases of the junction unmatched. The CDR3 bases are TGTGCCAGCTTTCGACTAGCGGGAGGCTCCTACAATGAGCAGTTCTTC. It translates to CASFRLAGGSYNEQFF.

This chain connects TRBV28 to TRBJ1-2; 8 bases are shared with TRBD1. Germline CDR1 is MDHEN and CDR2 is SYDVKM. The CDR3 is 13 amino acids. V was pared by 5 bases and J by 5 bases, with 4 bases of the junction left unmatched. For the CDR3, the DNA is TGTGCCAGCAGTAGGGACAGGTTTTATGGCTACACCTTC. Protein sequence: CASSRDRFYGYTF.